The 14 T cell receptor beta chains below were found in one sample sequenced in a study of blood T cell repertoires in COVID-19. Profiling relied on immunoSEQ multiplex PCR, and the TCRdb table lists in-frame clones only, not all of them. The data show around 340,000 clones, less than 90% seen once. Source material: peripheral blood. The receptor source for this set is a woman aged 60-75 years with COVID-19, enrolled during active disease.

The chain combines TRBV5-1 with TRBJ2-5; 7 nucleotides align to TRBD1. Germline CDR1 and CDR2: SGHRS and YFSETQ. The CDR3 has 16 residues. V gave up 3 bases and J gave up 5 bases; unmatched junction bases: 13. CDR3 coding DNA: TGCGCCAGCAGCTCGCAGGCAGTAGGGGGCGCGGAGACCCAGTACTTC. Amino acids: CASSSQAVGGAETQYF.

This chain links TRBV18 with TRBJ2-1; 7 bases agree with TRBD1. Germline V lookup: CDR1 KGHSH, CDR2 LQKENI. The CDR3 runs to 16 residues. Losses at the gene ends were 3 bases for V and 4 bases for J; bases not matched to a gene: 9. The DNA of the CDR3 is TGTGCCAGCTCACCCCTGACAGGGAGATATTACAATGAGCAGTTCTTC. Translation gives CASSPLTGRYYNEQFF.

The V call is TRBV5-1, the J call TRBJ1-1; possible D gene TRBD1, 5 bases. The germline gives CDR1 SGHRS, CDR2 YFSETQ. The germline V and J ends were trimmed by 7 bases and 0 bases, with 22 bases remaining between them. The CDR3 extends over 17 amino acids. The CDR3 here is CASGQGGFWGMNTEAFF. In DNA, the CDR3 is TGCGCCAGCGGGCAGGGAGGTTTTTGGGGCATGAACACTGAAGCTTTCTTT.

The genes are TRBV5-1 and TRBJ2-5; no clear D. This CDR3 comprises 15 residues. Germline V gene sequence: CDR1 SGHRS, CDR2 YFSETQ. The V and J ends lost 0 bases and 5 bases respectively, with 14 bases between them. CDR3 DNA: TGCGCCAGCAGCTTGGGATCCGTACCCCAGGAGACCCAGTACTTC. This codes for CASSLGSVPQETQYF.

This chain uses TRBV7-2 with TRBJ2-2, with a possible D match to TRBD1 (5 bases). V lost 4 bases and J lost 1, with 10 bases in between. The CDR3 is made up of 15 amino acids. The germline CDR1 and CDR2 sequences are SGHTA and FQGNSA. The CDR3 spells CASSSDGQNTGELFF. The CDR3 DNA is TGTGCCAGCAGCTCGGACGGACAGAACACCGGGGAGCTGTTTTTT.

Here the CDR3 reads CAIGQQETYNEQFF. The CDR3 DNA is TGTGCCATCGGGCAACAGGAGACCTACAATGAGCAGTTCTTC. The chain joins TRBV10-3 to TRBJ2-1; a weak D match, TRBD1 (5 bases). Germline V gives CDR1 ENHRY, CDR2 SYGVKD. The CDR3 loop spans 14 amino acids. V gave up 8 bases and J gave up 2 bases, with 13 bases separating them.

The V call is TRBV12-3 or TRBV12-4, the J call TRBJ1-1; the D gene is possibly TRBD1 (6 bases). The CDR3 is made up of 12 amino acids. Trimming pared 8 bases from V and 3 bases from J, leaving 10 bases between. The CDR3, as DNA: TGTGCCAGCGGACAGTCTTACACTGAAGCTTTCTTT. It translates to CASGQSYTEAFF.

This clone was seen once. This chain uses TRBV9 with TRBJ1-2, with 8 bases that match TRBD1. The germline V gene encodes CDR1 SGDLS and CDR2 YYNGEE. The CDR3 sequence is 15 residues long. The V segment lost 1 base and the J segment 1 base; nucleotides outside the gene matches: 3. In DNA form, the CDR3 reads TGTGCCAGCAGCGTAAGGGACAGGAGTAACTATGGCTACACCTTC. Residues: CASSVRDRSNYGYTF.

This chain uses TRBV7-8 with TRBJ2-1; 10 bases line up with TRBD1. The trim removed 4 bases at V and 6 bases at J, leaving 9 bases unmatched. The CDR3 has 16 amino acids. Germline-derived CDR1 and CDR2 are SGHVS and FQNEAQ. The CDR3 DNA follows: TGTGCCAGCAGCTACCCGCCGGGACAGGGGCGCAATGAGCAGTTCTTC. Amino acids: CASSYPPGQGRNEQFF.

This rearrangement joins TRBV30 to TRBJ2-7; D not certain. The CDR3 runs 11 residues. Trimming removed 0 bases from V and 6 bases from J, with 6 bases in between. The germline V gene encodes CDR1 GTSNPN and CDR2 SVGIG (reference sequence). CDR3 residues: CAWSVNGEQYF. The CDR3 DNA follows: TGTGCCTGGAGTGTTAACGGCGAGCAGTACTTC.

The chain employs TRBV9 and TRBJ2-3, with TRBD1 as a possible D gene (6 bases). This CDR3 is 14 amino acids long. Trimming pared 7 bases from V and 5 bases from J, leaving 17 bases between. The germline V gene has CDR1 SGDLS and CDR2 YYNGEE. CDR3 region: CASGQGQRGDTQYF. The DNA of the CDR3 is TGTGCCAGCGGTCAGGGGCAGCGAGGAGATACGCAGTATTTT.

This chain connects TRBV27 to TRBJ1-2; D gene ambiguous. The germline V gene has CDR1 MNHEY and CDR2 SMNVEV (reference sequence). Trimming took 10 bases from V and 5 from J, leaving 11 bases between them. The CDR3 has 11 amino acids. CDR3 amino acids: CATIGGYGYTF. The CDR3 DNA follows: TGTGCCACTATAGGCGGGTATGGCTACACCTTC.

The V and J genes are TRBV6-6 and TRBJ1-6; 9 bases agree with TRBD1. With V trimmed by 7 bases and J by 12 bases, 7 bases remained unmatched. Germline V gene lookup returns CDR1 MNHNY and CDR2 SVGAGI (reference sequence). The CDR3 is made up of 13 amino acids. CDR3 DNA: TGTGCCAGCACCCGGGACAGGGATTTACCCCTCCACTTT. This codes for CASTRDRDLPLHF.

J is TRBJ1-1 and V is TRBV10-3; D may be TRBD1 (5 bases). This CDR3 is built from 14 residues. Per the germline V gene, CDR1 is ENHRY and CDR2 is SYGVKD. V was cut by 2 bases and J by 1 base, with 8 bases left in between. The CDR3 DNA sequence: TGTGCCATCAGTGAGAACGGGGGGAACACTGAAGCTTTCTTT. Translation: CAISENGGNTEAFF.